This record looks at one T cell receptor beta chain sequence and its context. In the study's own analysis: It was from reference gene primer amplification that nucleated cell counts were estimated. Clones were read by immunoSEQ multiplex PCR, and TCRdb kept only the in-frame ones, dropping some. That table supplies the V and J calls and clone size; D and trimming were determined from the DNA. Of under 300,000 clones in the sample, about 90% were seen once. This sample was taken from a study of blood T cell repertoires in COVID-19. Overall study: Collection of acute and convalescent COVID-19 samples took place in the United States, Italy and Spain.

Participant-reported clinical history was the basis for cohort assignment. Those designated as exposed participants met a COVID-19 case within 2 weeks before study entry. The sequenced material came from PBMCs or T cells enriched from blood (not recorded which). The receptor's source is a woman in her thirties or forties who had been exposed to COVID-19.

The CDR3 region has the DNA TGTGCCAGCAGCTTGTGGTCGCAGGGTAACACCGGGGAGCTGTTTTTT. It translates to CASSLWSQGNTGELFF. The V gene is TRBV5-8, the J gene TRBJ2-2, with D possibly TRBD1 on 5 matching bases. Germline V lookup: CDR1 SGHTS, CDR2 YDEGEE. Between the trimmed V and J ends, which lost 1 base and 2 bases, there was a span of 12 bases. The CDR3 loop spans 16 amino acids. The full variable domain, rest sourced from reference TRBV5-8 and TRBJ2-2, is EAGVTQSPTHLIKTRGQQATLRCSPISGHTSVYWYQQALGLGLQFLLWYDEGEERNRGNFPPRFSGRQFPNYSSELNVNALELEDSALYLCASSLWSQGNTGELFFGEGSRLTVL.